One TCR beta chain is described in this entry. At the DNA level, this CDR3 is encoded by other sequences in the same sample as well. The sample belongs to a study of blood T cell repertoires in COVID-19. Original processing notes: Amplifying reference gene primers gave estimates of nucleated cell counts. The data were produced by immunoSEQ multiplex PCR, yet TCRdb's version contains in-frame clones alone and is incomplete. V and J calls and clone size are given by that table; D and trimming were obtained from the DNA. The sample records about 260,000 clones, 84% being singletons. This CDR3 spans 12 amino acids. V lost 4 bases and J lost 2, with 8 bases in between. CDR1 and CDR2 (germline): SQVTM, ANQGSEA. Grouping used clinical history reported by participants in a survey and questionnaire.

The sequence came from a young man with acute COVID-19. J is TRBJ2-5 and V is TRBV29-1, with D possibly TRBD1 on 5 matching bases. The sample consisted of PBMCs or T cells enriched from blood (not recorded which). CDR3 protein: CSVGAGQETQYF. Written as DNA, the CDR3 is TGCAGCGTTGGCGCAGGGCAAGAGACCCAGTACTTC.